Presented here are 22 T cell receptor beta chains from one specimen sequenced in a study of regulatory T cells in long-lasting Graves disease. Through Arm-PCR of CDR3 regions and iRepertoire HTBI primers, TCR beta libraries were built. TCRdb reanalysed the multiplex PCR reads using MiXCR and keeps one entry per CDR3 protein. This sample yields a few hundred thousand distinct CDR3 sequences, of which 20% to 25% are seen a single time; roughly 7% belongs to the top ten. Time point here: persistent/refractory GD, antithyroid drugs over 5 years with positive TRAb. Following extraction of RNA from PBMCs, that RNA was used to make the TCR library. The material was peripheral blood mononuclear cells (PBMCs), obtained when the disease was refractory, from a patient treated with antithyroid drugs. These receptors all come from a female donor with Graves disease.

This clonotype was recorded at least ten times. This chain uses TRBV27 with TRBJ1-5, with 7 bases aligning to TRBD1. Germline CDR1 reads MNHEY; CDR2 reads SMNVEV (reference sequence). The junction had 13 bases not matched to a gene; V was cut back by 5 bases and J by 6 bases. CDR3 length: 16 residues. CDR3 protein: CASSLIQPRGLQPQHF. The CDR3 region has the DNA TGTGCCAGCAGTCTCATCCAACCAAGGGGGCTTCAGCCCCAGCATTTT.

In this sample, this clonotype turned up a few times. The chain has TRBV15 and TRBJ2-7, with 9 positions matching TRBD1. The V gene's germline CDR1 is LNHNV and CDR2 YYDKDF (reference sequence). V lost 5 bases to trimming and J lost 4 bases; unmatched junction nucleotides: 6. The CDR3 extends over 14 amino acids. The CDR3 reads CATSRGQGEYEQYF. The CDR3, as DNA: TGTGCCACCAGCCGGGGACAGGGCGAATACGAGCAGTACTTC.

The chain links TRBV20-1 to TRBJ2-2, with a weak D call TRBD2 (6 bases). Per germline, CDR1 DFQATT and CDR2 SNEGSKA (reference sequence). The CDR3 contains 13 residues. V lost 5 bases and J 7 bases, leaving 14 bases between the germline ends. CDR3 DNA sequence: TGCAGTGCTGGCCGACTAGAAGGCGGGGAGCTGTTTTTT. It specifies CSAGRLEGGELFF.

The J gene is TRBJ1-5, the V gene TRBV2; 8 nucleotides line up with TRBD1. The J segment lost 6 bases and the V segment lost 3 bases, leaving 13 bases of the junction unmatched. The CDR3 consists of 17 residues. In germline, CDR1 is SNHLY, CDR2 FYNNEI. CDR3 loop: CASSEAGGAHGVQPQHF. Here the CDR3 DNA reads TGTGCCAGCAGTGAGGCAGGGGGCGCGCATGGAGTTCAGCCCCAGCATTTT.

This clonotype showed up just a few times. The rearrangement uses TRBV15 and TRBJ1-5; D is unresolved. Trimming removed 0 bases at V and 7 bases at J, with 4 bases between. Germline-derived CDR1 and CDR2 are LNHNV and YYDKDF (reference sequence). CDR3 length: 12 amino acids. The CDR3 here is CATSRDRQPQHF. In nucleotides, the CDR3 is TGTGCCACCAGCAGAGATCGGCAGCCCCAGCATTTT.

On this clonotype: This may be a read error, as it is one base from a much larger clone. The conserved closing phenylalanine or tryptophan is absent in this CDR3, likely reflecting a read error. The V call is TRBV13, the J call TRBJ2-5, with 7 bases identical to TRBD2. V gave up 4 bases and J gave up 4 bases; unmatched junction bases: 6. Germline-derived CDR1 and CDR2 are PRHDT and FYEKMQ (reference sequence). CDR3 size: 14 residues. CDR3 coding DNA: TGTGCCAGCAGCTCCCGGGACTACGGAGAGACCCAGTACCTC. Its translation is CASSSRDYGETQYL.

The chain is built from TRBV14 and TRBJ1-6; D ambiguous. Germline-derived CDR1 and CDR2 are SGHDN and FVKESK. This CDR3 has 14 residues. Trimming shortened V by 2 bases and J by 3 bases, and 5 bases separated the two germline ends. Here the CDR3 reads CASSQKGYNSPLHF. In DNA, the CDR3 is TGTGCCAGCAGCCAAAAGGGCTATAATTCACCCCTCCACTTT.

In this sample, this clonotype turned up a few times. The chain has TRBV13 and TRBJ2-3; 12 nucleotides agree with TRBD1. There are 16 residues in the CDR3. Germline assignment: CDR1 PRHDT and CDR2 FYEKMQ (reference sequence). The V segment lost 3 bases and the J segment 5 bases; nucleotides outside the gene matches: 6. The CDR3 reads CASSLAGQGARDTQYF. In DNA form, the CDR3 reads TGTGCCAGCAGCTTGGCGGGACAGGGGGCTAGAGATACGCAGTATTTT.

There are many counts of this clonotype. CDR3 region: CASTFPGSYEQYF. The CDR3 DNA follows: TGTGCCAGCACCTTCCCCGGATCCTACGAGCAGTACTTC. The genes are TRBV6-2 or TRBV6-3 and TRBJ2-7; D gene ambiguous. V lost 7 bases and J lost 1, with 11 bases in between. CDR3 size: 13 residues. Germline values: CDR1 MNHEY, CDR2 SVGEGT.

The chain combines TRBV19 with TRBJ2-2; D gene ambiguous. The V gene lost 3 bases and the J gene lost 4 bases, with 15 bases spanning the gap. This CDR3 is 16 amino acids long. Germline V gives CDR1 LNHDA, CDR2 SQIVND (reference sequence). CDR3 nucleotide sequence: TGTGCCAGTAGTATGGCGTGGGGTTCGAGCACCGGGGAGCTGTTTTTT. Translating gives CASSMAWGSSTGELFF.

This clonotype has at least ten counts. The V call is TRBV7-9, the J call TRBJ2-5; 8 nucleotides line up with TRBD2. Per the germline V gene, CDR1 is SEHNR and CDR2 is FQNEAQ (reference sequence). Germline trimming cut 6 bases from V and 2 bases from J; bases unmatched to any gene: 8. The CDR3 is 15 residues long. The CDR3 DNA reads as TGTGCCAGCAGTTTACGACTAGCGCGTCAAGAGACCCAGTACTTC. It translates to CASSLRLARQETQYF.

About this clonotype: Just one base apart from a much larger clone, this may be a read error. This sequence joins TRBV28 and TRBJ2-2, with 8 bases fitting TRBD1. V was pared by 5 bases and J by 4 bases, with 3 bases of the junction left unmatched. This CDR3 is built from 14 residues. Germline CDR1 MDHEN, CDR2 SYDVKM. The CDR3 DNA sequence: TGTGCCAGCAGTGACAGGGGTGGCACCGGGGAGCTGTTTTTT. It translates to CASSDRGGTGELFF.

Remarks on this clonotype: A much larger clone differs by one base, so this may be a read error. In this CDR3 the conserved last residue, phenylalanine or tryptophan, is missing, so a read error is likely. The rearrangement uses TRBV2 and TRBJ1-6, with 7 bases fitting TRBD1. J was trimmed by 6 bases and V by 4 bases; bases with no gene match: 21. Germline values: CDR1 SNHLY, CDR2 FYNNEI. This CDR3 has 20 residues. The chain's CDR3 is CASSGWDRRPIRSANSPLHL. The CDR3 nucleotides read TGTGCCAGCAGTGGATGGGACAGAAGGCCAATCAGATCGGCTAATTCACCCCTCCACCTT.

The chain uses TRBV29-1 and TRBJ1-2; TRBD1 agrees at 10 bases. Germline V gene data show CDR1 as SQVTM and CDR2 as ANQGSEA. The CDR3 covers 14 residues. Germline trimming cut 2 bases from V and 5 bases from J; bases unmatched to any gene: 5. The CDR3 nucleotides read TGCAGCGTTGAACGACAGGGGGCTGGGTATGGCTACACCTTC. Amino acids: CSVERQGAGYGYTF.

Here the CDR3 reads CASSTRTGNQPQHF. CDR3 in DNA: TGTGCCAGTAGTACCCGGACGGGAAATCAGCCCCAGCATTTT. The rearrangement uses TRBV19 and TRBJ1-5, with D hard to call. Trimming stripped 4 bases from V and 4 bases from J, with 11 bases between. This CDR3 contains 14 residues. The germline CDR1 and CDR2 sequences are LNHDA and SQIVND (reference sequence).

A word on this clonotype: The conserved phenylalanine or tryptophan normally closing the CDR3 is absent here, so this likely arose from a read error. The chain is built from TRBV19 and TRBJ2-5; possible D gene TRBD2, 5 bases. V was cut by 3 bases and J by 0 bases, with 8 bases left in between. CDR1 and CDR2 from the germline V gene are LNHDA and SQIVND (reference sequence). CDR3 length: 14 residues. CDR3 amino acids: CASSMLADQETQYL. CDR3 in DNA: TGTGCCAGTAGTATGCTAGCAGACCAAGAGACCCAGTACCTC.

This rearrangement joins TRBV27 to TRBJ1-6, with D perhaps TRBD1 (6 bases). CDR1 is MNHEY and CDR2 is SMNVEV in the germline V gene (reference sequence). The length of the CDR3 is 13 residues. Trimming left V 6 bases short and J 10 bases short, with 13 bases between. The CDR3, as DNA: TGTGCCAGCAGCCACAGGGTTGAATCACCCCTCCACTTT. It yields the protein CASSHRVESPLHF.

This clonotype was seen a few times. The rearrangement uses TRBV5-1 and TRBJ1-5, with TRBD1 as a possible D gene (6 bases). CDR1 is SGHRS and CDR2 is YFSETQ in the germline V gene. This CDR3 spans 15 amino acids. V lost 0 bases to trimming and J lost 1 base, with 8 bases between them. This CDR3 is CASSLDGQSNQPQHF. The CDR3, as DNA: TGCGCCAGCAGCTTGGACGGACAGAGCAATCAGCCCCAGCATTTT.

Concerning this clonotype: This may be a read error: a much more frequent sequence differs by one nucleotide. This chain links TRBV19 with TRBJ2-5, with a possible D match to TRBD1 (6 bases). The germline V gene encodes CDR1 LNHDA and CDR2 SQIVND (reference sequence). V was trimmed by 4 bases and J by 4 bases, leaving 10 bases between them. The CDR3 spans 13 residues. The CDR3 sequence is CASSSRGAETQYF. As DNA, the CDR3 is TGTGCCAGTAGTAGCAGGGGCGCAGAGACCCAGTACTTC.

The sample holds many counts of this clonotype. The chain links TRBV28 to TRBJ2-2, with TRBD2 identical over 9 bases. There are 16 residues in the CDR3. Germline loops: CDR1 MDHEN, CDR2 SYDVKM. With V trimmed by 7 bases and J by 0 bases, 6 bases remained unmatched. The DNA for the CDR3 is TGTGCCAGCATTGGCGGGGGGGCCTCGAACACCGGGGAGCTGTTTTTT. Translated: CASIGGGASNTGELFF.

This clonotype was seen many times. The chain links TRBV6-1 to TRBJ2-6; perhaps D is TRBD1 or TRBD2 (5 bases each). V was shortened by 10 bases and J by 0 bases, with 16 bases between the two germline ends. There are 16 residues in the CDR3. Germline CDR1 reads MNHNS; CDR2 reads SASEGT. CDR3 amino acids: CAIALRGGSGANVLTF. The CDR3 nucleotides read TGTGCCATAGCATTGAGGGGCGGCTCTGGGGCCAACGTCCTGACTTTC.

The table lists this clonotype with a few counts. The chain has TRBV28 and TRBJ1-2; weak D call: TRBD1 (5 bases). The CDR3 loop spans 17 amino acids. The germline V and J ends were trimmed by 4 bases and 5 bases, with 23 bases remaining between them. CDR1 and CDR2 from the germline V gene are MDHEN and SYDVKM. In nucleotides, the CDR3 is TGTGCCAGCAGTTCCCCATTGTATGGCGGACACGGATATGGCTACACCTTC. Its translation: CASSSPLYGGHGYGYTF.